The rows below give T cell receptor beta chains drawn from one sample of a study of blood T cell repertoires in COVID-19. Some clones are missing from TCRdb's copy, which holds only in-frame ones; the method was immunoSEQ multiplex PCR. The data hold more than 70,000 clones, with approximately 86% observed a single time. Source material: peripheral blood. Receptors were obtained from a woman of 80 years or more with acute or convalescent COVID-19. The CDR3 runs from the conserved cysteine through the conserved F or W. Each record gives: J gene, D gene, clone size, CDR3 length, V gene, CDR3 protein, CDR3 DNA. The D gene is left open where the match is weak. Some rows mark clone size as missing; the rest say once, few, many or name a class of expanded clone.

j_call: TRBJ2-5
d_call: TRBD1
clone_size: NA
cdr3_length: 14
v_call: TRBV9
cdr3_aa: CASSPRDRQETQYF
cdr3_nt: TGTGCCAGCAGCCCCCGGGACAGACAAGAGACCCAGTACTTC

j_call: TRBJ1-3
d_call: TRBD1
clone_size: NA
cdr3_length: 15
v_call: TRBV5-1
cdr3_aa: CASSATTGDGNTIYF
cdr3_nt: TGCGCCAGCAGCGCAACGACAGGGGATGGAAACACCATATATTTT

j_call: TRBJ2-5
d_call: NA
clone_size: NA
cdr3_length: 12
v_call: TRBV2
cdr3_aa: CASSLVEETQYF
cdr3_nt: TGTGCCAGCAGCCTAGTCGAAGAGACCCAGTACTTC

j_call: TRBJ1-2
d_call: NA
clone_size: few
cdr3_length: 12
v_call: TRBV7-2
cdr3_aa: CASSPDSYGYTF
cdr3_nt: TGTGCCAGCAGCCCCGACAGCTATGGCTACACCTTC

j_call: TRBJ2-7
d_call: NA
clone_size: once
cdr3_length: 15
v_call: TRBV6-5
cdr3_aa: CASSYSGGRPYEQYF
cdr3_nt: TGTGCCAGCAGTTACTCCGGGGGGCGGCCCTACGAGCAGTACTTC

j_call: TRBJ2-7
d_call: TRBD1
clone_size: NA
cdr3_length: 13
v_call: TRBV5-1
cdr3_aa: CASSAQGVSEQYF
cdr3_nt: TGCGCCAGCAGCGCCCAGGGGGTGTCTGAGCAGTACTTC

j_call: TRBJ1-2
d_call: NA
clone_size: NA
cdr3_length: 14
v_call: TRBV29-1
cdr3_aa: CSVEGTTTNYGYTF
cdr3_nt: TGCAGCGTTGAAGGGACAACCACTAACTATGGCTACACCTTC

j_call: TRBJ2-4
d_call: TRBD2
clone_size: NA
cdr3_length: 18
v_call: TRBV3-1/TRBV3-2
cdr3_aa: CASSPETWTSGGKNIQYF
cdr3_nt: TGTGCCAGCAGCCCCGAAACGTGGACTAGCGGGGGGAAAAACATTCAGTACTTC

j_call: TRBJ2-3
d_call: TRBD1
clone_size: NA
cdr3_length: 15
v_call: TRBV5-1
cdr3_aa: CASSSQGFGTDTQYF
cdr3_nt: TGCGCCAGCAGCTCACAGGGGTTCGGCACAGATACGCAGTATTTT

j_call: TRBJ1-2
d_call: TRBD1
clone_size: NA
cdr3_length: 14
v_call: TRBV6-5
cdr3_aa: CASRGTGNRGGYTF
cdr3_nt: TGTGCCAGCAGGGGGACAGGGAATAGGGGTGGCTACACCTTC

j_call: TRBJ1-3
d_call: NA
clone_size: NA
cdr3_length: 14
v_call: TRBV9
cdr3_aa: CASSADNSGNTIYF
cdr3_nt: TGTGCCAGCAGCGCAGACAACTCTGGAAACACCATATATTTT

j_call: TRBJ2-2
d_call: NA
clone_size: NA
cdr3_length: 15
v_call: TRBV6-5
cdr3_aa: CASSSAGLLTGELFF
cdr3_nt: TGTGCCAGCAGTTCCGCGGGACTCCTTACCGGGGAGCTGTTTTTT

j_call: TRBJ2-7
d_call: NA
clone_size: NA
cdr3_length: 14
v_call: TRBV6-2/TRBV6-3
cdr3_aa: CASSYSQWAGEQYF
cdr3_nt: TGTGCCAGCAGTTATTCACAGTGGGCGGGCGAGCAGTACTTC

j_call: TRBJ2-7
d_call: NA
clone_size: NA
cdr3_length: 13
v_call: TRBV19
cdr3_aa: CASSSTVYYEQYF
cdr3_nt: TGTGCCAGTAGTTCGACAGTATACTACGAGCAGTACTTC

j_call: TRBJ1-5
d_call: NA
clone_size: NA
cdr3_length: 15
v_call: TRBV3-1/TRBV3-2
cdr3_aa: CASSQGGGFGQPQHF
cdr3_nt: TGTGCCAGCAGCCAAGGAGGGGGTTTCGGTCAGCCCCAGCATTTT

j_call: TRBJ1-2
d_call: NA
clone_size: few
cdr3_length: 16
v_call: TRBV5-1
cdr3_aa: CASSPGQNLPYYGYTF
cdr3_nt: TGCGCCAGCAGCCCAGGACAGAATCTTCCATACTATGGCTACACCTTC

j_call: TRBJ1-6
d_call: TRBD1
clone_size: few
cdr3_length: 15
v_call: TRBV9
cdr3_aa: CASSAEGAGNSPLHF
cdr3_nt: TGTGCCAGCAGCGCCGAGGGGGCAGGGAATTCACCCCTCCACTTT

j_call: TRBJ2-1
d_call: TRBD2
clone_size: NA
cdr3_length: 16
v_call: TRBV19
cdr3_aa: CASSGGGGRFYNEQFF
cdr3_nt: TGTGCCAGTAGTGGTGGCGGGGGAAGGTTCTACAATGAGCAGTTCTTC

j_call: TRBJ1-2
d_call: TRBD1
clone_size: NA
cdr3_length: 16
v_call: TRBV7-9
cdr3_aa: CASSSHRDRVPGGYTF
cdr3_nt: TGTGCCAGCAGTTCTCACCGGGACAGGGTCCCTGGGGGCTACACCTTC

j_call: TRBJ2-3
d_call: NA
clone_size: NA
cdr3_length: 13
v_call: TRBV7-3
cdr3_aa: CASSPGTQGTQYF
cdr3_nt: TGTGCCAGCAGCCCCGGGACTCAAGGTACGCAGTATTTT

j_call: TRBJ1-5
d_call: NA
clone_size: NA
cdr3_length: 15
v_call: TRBV4-2
cdr3_aa: CASSQDRSGRQPQHF
cdr3_nt: TGTGCCAGCAGCCAAGATCGGTCAGGCAGGCAGCCCCAGCATTTT

j_call: TRBJ2-6
d_call: TRBD1
clone_size: once
cdr3_length: 17
v_call: TRBV5-4
cdr3_aa: CASSPKDRGSGANVLTF
cdr3_nt: TGTGCCAGCAGCCCAAAGGACAGGGGGTCGGGGGCCAACGTCCTGACTTTC

j_call: TRBJ2-3
d_call: TRBD2
clone_size: once
cdr3_length: 15
v_call: TRBV19
cdr3_aa: CASSPGGGWSDTQYF
cdr3_nt: TGTGCCAGTAGCCCGGGGGGGGGCTGGTCAGATACGCAGTATTTT

j_call: TRBJ2-2
d_call: NA
clone_size: NA
cdr3_length: 17
v_call: TRBV5-6
cdr3_aa: CASSWYPRFANTGELFF
cdr3_nt: TGTGCCAGCAGTTGGTACCCCAGATTCGCGAACACCGGGGAGCTGTTTTTT

j_call: TRBJ1-5
d_call: TRBD1
clone_size: once
cdr3_length: 15
v_call: TRBV5-3
cdr3_aa: CARRVKDRNNQPQHF
cdr3_nt: TGTGCCAGAAGGGTGAAGGACAGGAACAATCAGCCCCAGCATTTT

j_call: TRBJ2-7
d_call: TRBD2
clone_size: NA
cdr3_length: 17
v_call: TRBV27
cdr3_aa: CASSLRGLAGGTYEQYF
cdr3_nt: TGTGCCAGCAGTTTACGGGGACTAGCGGGGGGCACCTACGAGCAGTACTTC

j_call: TRBJ2-5
d_call: NA
clone_size: NA
cdr3_length: 15
v_call: TRBV9
cdr3_aa: CASSTRGGAGETQYF
cdr3_nt: TGTGCCAGCAGCACCCGCGGGGGCGCCGGGGAGACCCAGTACTTC

j_call: TRBJ2-4
d_call: TRBD1
clone_size: NA
cdr3_length: 17
v_call: TRBV5-1
cdr3_aa: CARPGQGSPLAKNIQYF
cdr3_nt: TGCGCCAGGCCGGGACAGGGGTCCCCCTTAGCCAAAAACATTCAGTACTTT

j_call: TRBJ2-1
d_call: TRBD2
clone_size: NA
cdr3_length: 17
v_call: TRBV2
cdr3_aa: CASRVGSGTSSRNEQFF
cdr3_nt: TGTGCCAGCAGGGTGGGGTCCGGGACTAGCTCGAGAAATGAGCAGTTCTTC

j_call: TRBJ1-1
d_call: NA
clone_size: NA
cdr3_length: 12
v_call: TRBV12-5
cdr3_aa: CASGLRRTEAFF
cdr3_nt: TGTGCTAGTGGTTTGCGGCGGACTGAAGCTTTCTTT

j_call: TRBJ2-7
d_call: TRBD1
clone_size: NA
cdr3_length: 17
v_call: TRBV5-1
cdr3_aa: CASSPISTGGSSYEQYF
cdr3_nt: TGCGCCAGCAGCCCAATTTCGACAGGGGGCTCCTCCTACGAGCAGTACTTC

j_call: TRBJ2-3
d_call: NA
clone_size: NA
cdr3_length: 15
v_call: TRBV4-1
cdr3_aa: CASSLRTRSTDTQYF
cdr3_nt: TGCGCCAGCAGCCTCAGGACACGGAGCACAGATACGCAGTATTTT